This T cell receptor (beta chain) was identified during a study of blood T cell repertoires in COVID-19 (dated by TCRdb to 2020 to 2021). At the level of the whole study: The collaborator samples originated in the United States, Italy and Spain and spanned the acute and convalescent phases of COVID-19. The prospective study material was composed of cDNA or gDNA derived from T cells, B-cell-depleted T cells, or PBMCs. Where available, HLA class I and class II types were obtained from metadata supplied by the sample provider rather than from assay-based typing. The samples were drawn from two sources: the first 160 participants of the ongoing ImmuneRACE study, and some 1,300 subjects contributed by 6 global collaborators. Subjects who had been exposed to COVID-19, were actively infected with it, or had recovered from it provided the deeply sampled blood TCRbeta repertoires that made up the dataset. The sample metadata nearly always contained a de-identified subject ID, COVID-19 status, age in years and sex. The repertoires were released in a freely available public database intended as a resource for research on the immune response to SARS-CoV-2.

The immunoSEQ Assay, a bias-controlled multiplex PCR, was used to amplify TCRbeta CDR3 regions from genomic DNA. Per the original workflow: The number of nucleated cells in each sample was estimated from the amplification of reference gene primers within the assay. Sequence reads were collapsed and filtered to measure the absolute abundance of every unique TCRbeta CDR3 rearrangement. For each sample, productive Simpson clonality was calculated as the square root of Simpson's diversity index over productive rearrangements. TCRdb's version of the immuneACCESS table is confined to in-frame rearrangements and falls short of the full clone set. An unresolved V gene accounts for under half of the shortfall where checked; the remainder is of unknown origin. V and J calls and clone size are given by that table; D and trimming were obtained from the DNA. This sample holds 100,000 to 150,000 clones; 84% were observed only once. Of the sample, about 4% is held by the ten largest clones.

Participants in the prospective study were aged roughly 18 to 100 years, lived in over 20 United States geographic areas, and enrolled through a virtual design. Cohort assignment in the prospective study relied on participant-reported clinical history from a screening survey and a study questionnaire. Recovered participants in ImmuneRACE Cohort 3 were defined as having two consecutive negative NP/OP PCR tests, clearance from a healthcare professional, or resolution of symptoms. Mobile phlebotomists in the prospective study collected whole blood, serum and a nasopharyngeal or oropharyngeal swab from every participant. Over a roughly 2-month period, participants in the prospective study had the option of providing additional blood draws and questionnaires. Prospective study blood samples were shipped either frozen or at room temperature before DNA extraction. Broader findings and caveats from the paper: How much clinical and demographic metadata was included differed by source and by participant, and the metadata was provided uncurated.

According to the germline V gene (reference sequence), CDR1 reads SEHNR and CDR2 reads FQNEAQ. Reading from cysteine to phenylalanine, the CDR3 counts 14 amino acids. The retained sequence is limited to the CDR3, 42 bases, with the frame set at the first base. V and J are trimmed by 7 bases and 3 bases, and the gene matches miss 8 bases of the junction. This clone was seen only a few times. There is no known antigen for this receptor. No clone much larger than this one lies a single base away; base qualities are absent. The sample comprised PBMCs or T cells enriched from blood (not recorded which). Recombination joined TRBV7-9 with TRBJ1-1, and TRBD1 matches 7 of the central bases. The receptor was derived from a woman aged 30 to 39 who had recovered from COVID-19. The DNA sequence is given as TGTGCCAGCAACCGACAGGGTAAGGACACTGAAGCTTTCTTT. It translates to CASNRQGKDTEAFF.